Below are 23 T cell receptor beta chains sequenced from a single sample in a study of memory CD4+ T cells and cytomegalovirus serostatus. Measured with immunoSEQ multiplex PCR; TCRdb has only the in-frame clones, and not every one. The sample lists tens of thousands of clones, over 65% seen once, with around 1.9% in the top ten. Single viable CD3+CD4+CD8-CD45RO+ cells were sorted as the memory CD4+ T cells. The sequenced sample consisted of memory CD4+ T cells from blood. These receptor sequences come from an adult in good health and CMV-seronegative.

The chain has TRBV4-2 and TRBJ2-3, with TRBD2 identical over 13 bases. The CDR3 has 21 amino acids. The junction had 17 bases not matched to a gene; V was cut back by 1 base and J by 4 bases. CDR1 and CDR2 from the germline V gene are LGHNA and YNFKEQ. The CDR3 loop reads CASSQASGRTSGGQLPDTQYF. CDR3 in DNA: TGTGCCAGCAGCCAAGCCTCCGGCAGGACTAGCGGGGGCCAATTGCCAGATACGCAGTATTTT.

This chain joins TRBV11-2 and TRBJ2-5; 8 bases are a match to TRBD1. The tail of the sequence fits TRBJ2-7 better, so the J call may be wrong. CDR3 length: 15 residues. Germline-derived CDR1 and CDR2 are SGHAT and FQNNGV. The CDR3 DNA follows: TGTGCCAGCAGCTTAGGAGGGACAGGAGGTTACGAGCAGTACTTC. Translation gives CASSLGGTGGYEQYF.

This sequence joins TRBV2 and TRBJ1-5; a possible D gene is TRBD1 (5 bases). Trimming removed 7 bases from V and 1 base from J, with 14 bases in between. This CDR3 contains 15 residues. Germline lookup yields CDR1 SNHLY and CDR2 FYNNEI. The CDR3 DNA is TGTGCCAGCAACCCCGGGGGGGGAAGCAATCAGCCCCAGCATTTT. Residues: CASNPGGGSNQPQHF. Based on the CDR3 plus reference TRBV2 and TRBJ1-5, the full variable domain is EPEVTQTPSHQVTQMGQEVILRCVPISNHLYFYWYRQILGQKVEFLVSFYNNEISEKSEIFDDQFSVERPDGSNFTLKIRSTKLEDSAMYFCASNPGGGSNQPQHFGDGTRLSIL.

The chain links TRBV18 to TRBJ2-5, with 8 positions matching TRBD1. Germline lookup yields CDR1 KGHSH and CDR2 LQKENI. CDR3 size: 14 residues. The V segment lost 5 bases and the J segment 3 bases; nucleotides outside the gene matches: 5. The CDR3 is CASSYTTGEETQYF. The CDR3 DNA reads TGTGCCAGCTCATATACGACAGGGGAAGAGACCCAGTACTTC. Full variable domain (remainder filled in from reference TRBV18 and TRBJ2-5): NAGVMQNPRHLVRRRGQEARLRCSPMKGHSHVYWYRQLPEEGLKFMVYLQKENIIDESGMPKERFSAEFPKEGPSILRIQQVVRGDSAAYFCASSYTTGEETQYFGPGTRLLVL.

The V and J genes are TRBV18 and TRBJ2-5; TRBD2 is a possible D gene (6 bases). CDR1 KGHSH and CDR2 LQKENI come from the germline V gene. The ends were cut back, 2 bases at V and 1 base at J, with 11 bases in the middle. This CDR3 is built from 15 residues. The CDR3 is CASSPNGGPQETQYF. CDR3 nucleotides: TGTGCCAGCTCACCAAACGGGGGTCCCCAAGAGACCCAGTACTTC.

This clone was counted once. The chain employs TRBV7-9 and TRBJ1-1; TRBD1 is a possible D gene (5 bases). The germline V and J ends were trimmed by 0 bases and 0 bases, with 8 bases remaining between them. Germline V CDR1 and CDR2: SEHNR, FQNEAQ (reference sequence). The CDR3 contains 15 residues. The CDR3 nucleotides are TGTGCCAGCAGCTTAGCTACAGGAGTGAACACTGAAGCTTTCTTT. Amino acid sequence: CASSLATGVNTEAFF.

The chain joins TRBV20-1 to TRBJ1-1; D unclear. This CDR3 region has 11 residues. Per germline, CDR1 DFQATT and CDR2 SNEGSKA (reference sequence). V was trimmed by 6 bases and J by 10 bases, leaving 15 bases between them. The CDR3 DNA reads as TGCAGTGCGATGAGTGAGGTCGGAGCTTTCTTT. Amino acids: CSAMSEVGAFF.

This chain uses TRBV30 with TRBJ1-1, with 7 bases identical to TRBD1. The germline V gene encodes CDR1 GTSNPN and CDR2 SVGIG (reference sequence). This CDR3 region has 14 residues. Unmatched junction bases numbered 2, after V lost 0 bases and J lost 1 base. CDR3 DNA: TGTGCCTGGAGTGTGGGACAGCCGAACACTGAAGCTTTCTTT. Translated: CAWSVGQPNTEAFF.

The chain links TRBV20-1 to TRBJ1-2; no definite D call. The CDR3 has 11 amino acids. The germline V gene has CDR1 DFQATT and CDR2 SNEGSKA (reference sequence). With 5 bases removed from V and 2 bases from J, the gap between germline ends came to 6 bases. CDR3 nucleotides: TGCAGTGCTTACGTCAACTATGGCTACACCTTC. Translation gives CSAYVNYGYTF.

The rearrangement uses TRBV5-4 and TRBJ1-1; no clear D. Germline assignment: CDR1 SGHNT and CDR2 YYREEE (reference sequence). The V end lost 4 bases, the J end lost 0 bases, and 7 bases lay between the germline ends. The CDR3 contains 13 residues. The CDR3: CASSPALNTEAFF. The DNA for the CDR3 is TGTGCCAGCAGCCCAGCACTGAACACTGAAGCTTTCTTT.

This sequence joins TRBV6-1 and TRBJ1-4; TRBD1 might be the D (6 bases). This CDR3 is built from 15 residues. Germline V lookup: CDR1 MNHNS, CDR2 SASEGT. Between the trimmed V and J ends, which lost 1 base and 7 bases, there was a span of 13 bases. CDR3 loop: CASSEDRGGGEKLFF. CDR3 coding DNA: TGTGCCAGCAGTGAAGATAGGGGGGGAGGTGAAAAACTGTTTTTT.

The V and J genes are TRBV5-6 and TRBJ1-6, with D perhaps TRBD1 (5 bases). V lost 5 bases and J 7 bases, leaving 10 bases between the germline ends. Germline V gene sequence: CDR1 SGHDT, CDR2 YYEEEE. CDR3 length: 13 amino acids. This CDR3 is CASRRGVNSPLHF. For the CDR3, the DNA is TGTGCCAGCAGGCGGGGGGTCAATTCACCCCTCCACTTT.

The chain has TRBV28 and TRBJ1-1; D possibly corresponds to TRBD1 (5 bases). There are 14 residues in the CDR3. The germline gives CDR1 MDHEN, CDR2 SYDVKM. V was shortened by 6 bases and J by 1 base, with 12 bases between the two germline ends. CDR3 sequence (DNA): TGTGCCAGCAGCTGGGGGATTAGGAACACTGAAGCTTTCTTT. Translation: CASSWGIRNTEAFF.

This chain joins TRBV21-1 and TRBJ1-2. TRBV21-1 is assigned pseudogene status. The CDR3 covers 14 residues. CDR3 DNA: TGTGCCAGCAGCAAAGAAAGCGTCTGGTATGGCTACACCTTC. This codes for CASSKESVWYGYTF.

The chain uses TRBV5-1 and TRBJ2-7, with D possibly TRBD2 on 5 matching bases. The germline V and J ends were trimmed by 3 bases and 3 bases, with 13 bases remaining between them. The germline CDR1 and CDR2 sequences are SGHRS and YFSETQ. The CDR3 sequence is 14 residues long. CDR3 DNA: TGCGCCAGCAGCTCCATATTAGGGAGCTACGAGCAGTACTTC. Protein product: CASSSILGSYEQYF.

V gene TRBV30 combines with J gene TRBJ1-2; D uncertain. The germline V gene has CDR1 GTSNPN and CDR2 SVGIG (reference sequence). Between the trimmed V and J ends, which lost 6 bases and 0 bases, there was a span of 11 bases. CDR3 length: 13 residues. The DNA for the CDR3 is TGTGCCTGTGGTAGGACGGCTAACTATGGCTACACCTTC. As protein: CACGRTANYGYTF.

V usage is TRBV5-6 and J usage is TRBJ1-2; D remains unclear. Trimming cost V 3 bases and J 0 bases, with 3 bases left between them. Germline CDR1 SGHDT, CDR2 YYEEEE. There are 12 residues in the CDR3. CDR3 protein: CASSSTNYGYTF. For the CDR3, the DNA is TGTGCCAGCAGCTCCACTAACTATGGCTACACCTTC.

The chain joins TRBV10-3 to TRBJ2-5, with D uncertain. This CDR3 contains 12 residues. The germline V gene encodes CDR1 ENHRY and CDR2 SYGVKD. Trimming removed 5 bases at V and 5 bases at J, with 9 bases between. The CDR3 DNA sequence: TGTGCCATCAGTATAAAAGGGGAGACCCAGTACTTC. Its protein product is CAISIKGETQYF.

The CDR3 loop reads CASRPPQRNTEAFF. The CDR3 region has the DNA TGTGCCAGCAGACCCCCCCAGAGAAACACTGAAGCTTTCTTT. The chain couples TRBV6-5 to TRBJ1-1, with D unclear. Germline V gene lookup returns CDR1 MNHEY and CDR2 SVGAGI. V was shortened by 6 bases and J by 2 bases, with 13 bases between the two germline ends. This CDR3 region has 14 residues.

This chain uses TRBV28 with TRBJ1-1; D is ambiguous. V was cut by 6 bases and J by 1 base, with 9 bases left in between. Germline V gives CDR1 MDHEN, CDR2 SYDVKM. The CDR3 totals 13 residues. The chain's CDR3 is CASSSGWNTEAFF. The CDR3, as DNA: TGTGCCAGCAGCTCCGGATGGAACACTGAAGCTTTCTTT.

The chain uses TRBV18 and TRBJ1-2; TRBD1 matches at 8 bases. CDR1 is KGHSH and CDR2 is LQKENI in the germline V gene. The CDR3 runs 14 residues. Losses at the gene ends were 3 bases for V and 7 bases for J; bases not matched to a gene: 7. The CDR3 is CASSPTGQDFGYTF. As DNA, the CDR3 is TGTGCCAGCTCACCGACGGGACAGGACTTTGGCTACACCTTC.

The table lists this clone with many counts. V gene TRBV2 combines with J gene TRBJ1-4; 9 positions agree with TRBD1. Looked up from germline, CDR1 is SNHLY and CDR2 is FYNNEI. Unmatched junction bases numbered 7, after V lost 6 bases and J lost 8 bases. The CDR3 contains 14 residues. The CDR3 sequence: CASRYRTGEEKLFF. The CDR3 DNA reads TGTGCCAGCAGATATCGGACAGGGGAGGAAAAACTGTTTTTT.

The CDR3 is CASSQRTGALDTEAFF. CDR3 in DNA: TGTGCCAGCAGCCAAAGGACAGGGGCATTAGACACTGAAGCTTTCTTT. The chain has TRBV14 and TRBJ1-1; 9 bases align to TRBD1. CDR3 length: 16 amino acids. The V and J ends lost 2 bases and 3 bases, in that order; junction bases with no gene match: 7. Per germline, CDR1 SGHDN and CDR2 FVKESK.